The clone carrying this T cell receptor (beta chain) has at least ten counts. Its antigen remains unknown. The authors extracted total RNA from unfractionated whole blood. Trimming took 6 bases from V and 3 from J; bases not matched to a gene: 11. CDR1 and CDR2 (germline): LNHDA, SQIVND (reference sequence). The CDR3 is made up of 18 amino acids. Each cDNA molecule in the library carried unique molecular identifiers. As processed by the authors: Samples contained a median of roughly 99,000 TCRs, with a range of roughly 20,000 to 750,000. TCRdb re-derived calls from the reads in MiXCR, one entry per CDR3 protein. The V and J calls here are based on TCRdb, not the publication. The data show fewer than 150,000 distinct CDR3 sequences, over 7% seen once. This entry belongs to a study of human T cells and chemical hapten exposure. Across the whole study: Among samples, TCR yields varied mainly because of small differences in pooled library volume. General study points: The number of TCRs above 1 in 1000 frequency did not change after DPC sensitization.

Sequencing used whole blood. The rearrangement joins TRBV19 to TRBJ2-1, with 13 bases that match TRBD2. The sequence was obtained from a human donor in good health. Some clones in this sample may be carry-over from other donors' samples. The CDR3 bases are TGTGCCAGTAGGGGAGGGACTAGCGGGACTCTGATCTACAATGAGCAGTTCTTC. The encoded protein is CASRGGTSGTLIYNEQFF.